Listed below are T cell receptor beta chains from one sample, sequenced in a study of early T cells in non-severe SARS-CoV-2 infection. Via MiXCR, TCRdb re-called the 5' RACE reads, giving one row per CDR3 protein. In the table there are 55,000 to 85,000 distinct CDR3 sequences, approximately 9.1% of which are singletons. Here the sequenced sample was whole blood, taken at baseline. Receptor source: an adult who was a healthcare worker with PCR-confirmed SARS-CoV-2 infection or an uninfected control (not recorded which). The CDR3 runs from the conserved cysteine through the conserved F or W. The D gene is left open where the match is weak. Only some rows state a clone size, as once, few, many or a class for expanded clones.

v_call,clone_size,d_call,j_call,cdr3_length,cdr3_nt,cdr3_aa
TRBV20-1,.,TRBD2,TRBJ2-3,15,TGCAGTGCGAGCGGACTAGCGGGAGTGGCAGATACGCAGTATTTT,CSASGLAGVADTQYF
TRBV6-5,few,TRBD1,TRBJ2-3,14,TGTGCCAGCAGTTCGACAGGGTCCCCAGATACGCAGTATTTT,CASSSTGSPDTQYF
TRBV14,many,.,TRBJ1-1,15,TGTGCCAGCAGCCAAGCTCAGGGGCTGAACACTGAAGCTTTCTTT,CASSQAQGLNTEAFF
TRBV6-6,few,.,TRBJ2-5,15,TGTGCCAGCAGACTCGACAGCGTGCCCCAAGAGACCCAGTACTTC,CASRLDSVPQETQYF
TRBV20-1,.,.,TRBJ1-4,12,TGCAGTGCTATTAGGGGTAATGAAAAACTGTTTTTT,CSAIRGNEKLFF
TRBV29-1,many,.,TRBJ1-1,13,TGCAGCGTAGAAACTGAAAGGAGCACTGAAGCTTTCTTT,CSVETERSTEAFF
TRBV9,many,.,TRBJ1-1,13,TGTGCCAGCAGCGTTCGACAGAACACTGAAGCTTTCTTT,CASSVRQNTEAFF
TRBV7-2,few,TRBD1,TRBJ1-2,17,TGTGCCAGCAGCTCGCCCCGGACAGGGCGGGCTAACTATGGCTACACCTTC,CASSSPRTGRANYGYTF
TRBV6-5,many,TRBD1,TRBJ1-6,18,TGTGCCAGCAGTCAAACGGGACAGGGGGCGCCTGGGGCTTCACCCCTCCACTTT,CASSQTGQGAPGASPLHF
TRBV28,many,.,TRBJ1-1,14,TGTGCCAGCAGCACCCGTTGGGGTGGCACTGAAGCTTTCTTT,CASSTRWGGTEAFF
TRBV5-1,many,.,TRBJ2-1,14,TGCGCCAGCTTTTCCCCAGGCCTCCACAATGAGCAGTTCTTC,CASFSPGLHNEQFF
TRBV4-1,many,TRBD1,TRBJ2-6,21,TGCGCCAGCAGCCAAGTAAGTCGCCGGGACAGTCTTTCATCTGGGGCCAACGTCCTGACTTTC,CASSQVSRRDSLSSGANVLTF
TRBV27,many,.,TRBJ1-2,16,TGTGCCAGCAGTTTATATCCGCGGAGAGCTAACTATGGCTACACCTTC,CASSLYPRRANYGYTF
TRBV7-2,.,.,TRBJ2-7,13,TGTGCCAGCAGCTTAACCGCCGGTTACGAGCAGTACTTC,CASSLTAGYEQYF
TRBV28,few,TRBD1,TRBJ1-1,16,TGTGCCAGCGGGGGACAGGGTCGTTTACTGAACACTGAAGCTTTCTTT,CASGGQGRLLNTEAFF
TRBV7-9,many,.,TRBJ1-6,14,TGTGCCAGCAGCCGCGGGCAGGATAATTCACCCCTCCACTTT,CASSRGQDNSPLHF
TRBV20-1,many,TRBD1,TRBJ1-5,18,TGCAGTGCTAGAGACAGAACAGGGGCGGACGATCGCAATCAGCCCCAGCATTTT,CSARDRTGADDRNQPQHF
TRBV7-2,.,.,TRBJ2-5,14,TGTGCCAGCAGCTTAGGGCTGCAGGTAGAGACCCAGTACTTC,CASSLGLQVETQYF
TRBV9,many,.,TRBJ2-7,14,TGTGCCAGCAGCGTAGCTACGGGTTCCTACGAGCAGTACTTC,CASSVATGSYEQYF
TRBV11-2,.,TRBD1,TRBJ2-2,15,TGTGCCAGAGTAAGGGACAGAAGCCCTACCGGGGAGCTGTTTTTT,CARVRDRSPTGELFF
TRBV6-2/TRBV6-3,few,TRBD1,TRBJ1-5,15,TGTGCCAGCAGTATAACAGGGGTTGGGGGTCAGCCCCAGCATTTT,CASSITGVGGQPQHF
TRBV27,few,.,TRBJ2-7,17,TGTGCCAGCAGTTCCCTTTCGACAAGACCCACCTCCTACGAGCAGTACTTC,CASSSLSTRPTSYEQYF
TRBV9,many,TRBD2,TRBJ2-4,16,TGTGCCAGCAGCGAGCGGGGGCGGGAGGATATAAACATTCAGTACTTC,CASSERGREDINIQYF
TRBV28,many,TRBD1,TRBJ2-1,16,TGTGCCAGCAATTCTTTCGGGCAGGGGGTCTACAATGAGCAGTTCTTC,CASNSFGQGVYNEQFF
TRBV28,many,TRBD1,TRBJ1-2,12,TGTGCCAGCAGCACAGGGGAATATGGCTACACCTTC,CASSTGEYGYTF
TRBV6-1,few,.,TRBJ2-1,12,TGTGCCAGCCAGGGGGGGTACAATGAGCAGTTCTTC,CASQGGYNEQFF
TRBV6-2/TRBV6-3,few,.,TRBJ1-2,16,TGTGCCAGCACCTTATCGGCAGGGATAAACGTTCGGAGCTACACCTTC,CASTLSAGINVRSYTF
TRBV28,few,TRBD1,TRBJ1-5,14,TGTGCCAGCAGCTCCGGACAGGGGTGGCAGCCCCAGCATTTT,CASSSGQGWQPQHF
TRBV4-3,few,.,TRBJ2-1,16,TGCGCCAGCAGCCAAGAAAGGGGGAGATTTTACAATGAGCAGTTCTTC,CASSQERGRFYNEQFF
TRBV6-2/TRBV6-3,many,TRBD1,TRBJ2-1,15,TGTGCCAGCAGTTACGTAGCTTGGGACAGCAATGAGCAGTTCTTC,CASSYVAWDSNEQFF
TRBV9,.,.,TRBJ2-1,15,TGTGCCAGCAGCCCCGGAGGCGGGAACTATAATGAGCAGTTCTTC,CASSPGGGNYNEQFF
TRBV15,many,TRBD2,TRBJ2-4,17,TGTGCCACCAGCAGAGAAAGGTCGGGAGGGCCGTCTGACATTCAGTACTTC,CATSRERSGGPSDIQYF
TRBV6-2/TRBV6-3,.,TRBD1,TRBJ2-2,14,TGTGCCAGCAGGGGACAGAGACACACCGGGGAGCTGTTTTTT,CASRGQRHTGELFF
TRBV7-2,many,.,TRBJ2-3,13,TGTGCCACGGGAGTTAGAAGGACAGATACGCAGTATTTT,CATGVRRTDTQYF
TRBV6-1,many,.,TRBJ1-5,15,TGTGCCAGCAGTGAAACAGGGATAAGCAATCAGCCCCAGCATTTT,CASSETGISNQPQHF
TRBV2,.,.,TRBJ1-2,13,TGTGCCAGCAGTGACAACTTAAAACATGGCTACACCTTC,CASSDNLKHGYTF
TRBV7-2,many,TRBD2,TRBJ2-1,16,TGTGCCAGCAGCTTAATGAGCGGGAGTTCCTACAATGAGCAGTTCTTC,CASSLMSGSSYNEQFF
TRBV28,.,TRBD2,TRBJ2-5,16,TGTGCCAGCAGTTTAGGGGGACTAGCGGATCAAGAGACCCAGTACTTC,CASSLGGLADQETQYF
TRBV4-1,many,TRBD1,TRBJ2-7,13,TGCGCCAGCAGCATAACAGGGGCCTACGAGCAGTACTTC,CASSITGAYEQYF
TRBV28,.,.,TRBJ1-3,11,TGTGCCAGCAGTTTGGGAAACACCATATATTTT,CASSLGNTIYF
TRBV9,many,TRBD2,TRBJ2-5,15,TGTGCCAGCAGCGGGACCGGGACTAGTGGCGGGACCCAGTACTTC,CASSGTGTSGGTQYF
TRBV12-3/TRBV12-4,few,TRBD1,TRBJ1-6,15,TGTGCCAGCAGTCTCAACGGACAGGGAAGGTCACCCCTCCACTTT,CASSLNGQGRSPLHF
TRBV20-1,many,TRBD2,TRBJ2-7,14,TGCAGTGCGCGACTAGCGGGAGTGTCAGACGAGCAGTACTTC,CSARLAGVSDEQYF
TRBV15,many,.,TRBJ2-5,14,TGTGCCACCAGCACGAGACAGACAAATAGGACCCAGTACTTC,CATSTRQTNRTQYF
TRBV19,.,.,TRBJ2-3,17,TGTGCCAGTAGTATAGGGATGTCGGGCGGAGCAAGAAATACGCAGTATTTT,CASSIGMSGGARNTQYF
TRBV7-9,.,TRBD1,TRBJ1-1,15,TGTGCCAGCAGCTCCCCGGGACAGAGACACACTGAAGCTTTCTTT,CASSSPGQRHTEAFF
TRBV5-1,many,TRBD1,TRBJ1-2,15,TGCGCCAGCAGCTTGGAGGGACAGGGGGCGCGAGGCTACACCTTC,CASSLEGQGARGYTF
TRBV9,many,.,TRBJ2-3,15,TGTGCCAGCAGTCCGGAGGGATACAGCACAGATACGCAGTATTTT,CASSPEGYSTDTQYF
TRBV19,.,TRBD2,TRBJ2-7,17,TGTGCCAGTAGTTCCCGGACTAGCGGGAGTGGTCGGTACGAGCAGTACTTC,CASSSRTSGSGRYEQYF
TRBV29-1,few,TRBD2,TRBJ2-3,12,TGCAGCGTTGAGAGGGACTACGCTACGCAGTATTTT,CSVERDYATQYF
TRBV14,many,.,TRBJ2-3,14,TGTGCCAGCAGCCAAAGGGTAGTGACAGATACGCAGTATTTT,CASSQRVVTDTQYF
TRBV20-1,many,.,TRBJ2-1,14,TGCAGTGCTGATGGACTAAGGAGAGAGGATGAGCAGTTCTTC,CSADGLRREDEQFF
TRBV13,many,.,TRBJ1-1,14,TGTGCCAGCAGCCGACCCGACCTGGGGACTGAAGCTTTCTTT,CASSRPDLGTEAFF
TRBV28,.,TRBD2,TRBJ2-7,15,TGTGCCAGCAGTTACGGAGCGGGAGGGGCCTACGAGCAGTACTTC,CASSYGAGGAYEQYF
TRBV29-1,few,.,TRBJ2-3,15,TGCAGCGTTGCTTTTTCCTCCGGCGGGACAGATACGCAGTATTTT,CSVAFSSGGTDTQYF